The T cell receptor beta chain under discussion was sequenced for a study of blood T cell repertoires in COVID-19. Whole-study context: From the United States, Italy and Spain came samples of acute and convalescent COVID-19.

Clinical history as reported by participants underpinned cohort assignment. After removal of 6 bases from V and 4 bases from J, the junction contained 15 bases not matched to a gene. This CDR3 contains 18 residues. The germline V gene encodes CDR1 SNHLY and CDR2 FYNNEI. As processed by the authors: By means of reference gene primer amplification, nucleated cell counts were estimated. Only in-frame clones appear in the TCRdb table, and some are missing; sequencing was by immunoSEQ multiplex PCR. That table is the source of V, J and clone size, and D and trimming were worked out from the DNA. The sample holds fewer than 350,000 clones; around 86% are singletons and the top ten take around 1.7%.

Sequences were obtained from PBMCs or T cells enriched from blood (not recorded which). V usage is TRBV2 and J usage is TRBJ2-1; 10 nucleotides line up with TRBD1. The TCR comes from a woman aged 40 to 50 who had recovered from COVID-19. In nucleotides, the CDR3 is TGTGCCAGCAGAGGGACAGGGGTCACCAAGGAAGTGTACAATGAGCAGTTCTTC. Protein sequence: CASRGTGVTKEVYNEQFF.